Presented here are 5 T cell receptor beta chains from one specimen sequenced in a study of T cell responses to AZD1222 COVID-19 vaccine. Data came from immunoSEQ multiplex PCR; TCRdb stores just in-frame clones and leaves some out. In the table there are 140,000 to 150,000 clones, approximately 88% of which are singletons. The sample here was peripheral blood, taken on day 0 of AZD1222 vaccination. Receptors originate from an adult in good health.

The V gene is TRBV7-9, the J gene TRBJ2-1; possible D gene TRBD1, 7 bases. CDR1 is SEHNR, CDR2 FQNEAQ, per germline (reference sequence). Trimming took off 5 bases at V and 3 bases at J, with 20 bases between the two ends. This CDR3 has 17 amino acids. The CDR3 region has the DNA TGTGCCAGCAGCCATAGGGGGCTAGCGACCTTCTACAATGAGCAGTTCTTC. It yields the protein CASSHRGLATFYNEQFF.

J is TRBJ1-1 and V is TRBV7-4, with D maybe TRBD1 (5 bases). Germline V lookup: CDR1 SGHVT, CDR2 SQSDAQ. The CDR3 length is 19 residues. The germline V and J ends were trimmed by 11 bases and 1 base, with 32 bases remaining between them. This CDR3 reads CAASSFREVGENRNTEAFF. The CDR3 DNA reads TGTGCCGCCAGCAGCTTCCGAGAAGTGGGGGAAAATAGGAACACTGAAGCTTTCTTT. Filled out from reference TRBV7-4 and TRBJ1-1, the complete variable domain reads GAGVSQSPRYKVAKRGRDVALRCDSISGHVTLYWYRQTLGQGSEVLTYSQSDAQRDKSGRPSGRFSAERPERSVSTLKIQRTEQGDSAVYLCAASSFREVGENRNTEAFFGQGTRLTVV.

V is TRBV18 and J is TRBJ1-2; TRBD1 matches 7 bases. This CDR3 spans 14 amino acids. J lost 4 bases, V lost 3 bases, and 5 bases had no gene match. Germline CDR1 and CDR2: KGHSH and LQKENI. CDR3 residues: CASSPTTGTYGYTF. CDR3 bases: TGTGCCAGCTCACCTACGACAGGGACCTATGGCTACACCTTC.

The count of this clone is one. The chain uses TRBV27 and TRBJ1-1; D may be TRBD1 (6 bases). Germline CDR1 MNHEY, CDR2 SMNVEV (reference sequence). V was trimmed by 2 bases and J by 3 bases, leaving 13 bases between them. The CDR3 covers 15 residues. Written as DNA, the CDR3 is TGTGCCAGCAGTTTACGTATGAGGGGGGACACTGAAGCTTTCTTT. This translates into CASSLRMRGDTEAFF.

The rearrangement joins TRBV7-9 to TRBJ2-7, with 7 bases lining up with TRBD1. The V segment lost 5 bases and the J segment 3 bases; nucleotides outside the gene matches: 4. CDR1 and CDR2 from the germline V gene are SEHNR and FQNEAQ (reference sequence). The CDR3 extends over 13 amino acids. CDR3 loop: CASSDRVDYEQYF. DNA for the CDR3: TGTGCCAGCAGCGACAGGGTTGACTACGAGCAGTACTTC.